Following are 27 T cell receptor beta chains from one sample sequenced in a study of T-cell reconstitution after alpha-beta-depleted transplantation in children (dated by TCRdb to about 2016). The library was obtained by PCR. Reads for this sample came from an Illumina HiSeq 2500. TCR libraries were prepared with molecular barcoding, using unique molecular identifiers to normalize TCRbeta repertoire quantification. TCRdb took the public reads, trimmed them with fastp at Q25, ran MiXCR for clone calling and kept in-frame beta chains. CDR3 protein duplicates are merged, each entry listing the most common genes and DNA. The sample data list about 250,000 distinct CDR3 sequences, and 20% to 30% of these were observed just once. Clones ranked in the top ten supply more than 4.5% of the sample. The intended sense of this specimen's treatment or condition label: allogeneic hematopoietic cell transplantation with graft depleted of TCRalphabeta T cells and CD19 B cells.

Sequencing was performed on PBMCs, mostly from graft donor cells, taken 360 days after TCRalphabeta/CD19-depleted stem cell transplant. These receptors came from a female patient aged 2-9 years who had a stem cell transplant for congenital amegakaryocytic thrombocytopenia, so the T cells may come from the graft donor.

The genes are TRBV14 and TRBJ2-7, with 10 bases fitting TRBD2. V was pared by 5 bases and J by 3 bases, with 10 bases of the junction left unmatched. CDR1 SGHDN and CDR2 FVKESK come from the germline V gene. The CDR3 extends over 16 amino acids. This CDR3 is CASSTQGLAEIYEQYF. In nucleotides, the CDR3 is TGTGCCAGCAGCACCCAAGGACTAGCGGAAATCTACGAGCAGTACTTC. Filled out from reference TRBV14 and TRBJ2-7, the complete variable domain reads EAGVTQFPSHSVIEKGQTVTLRCDPISGHDNLYWYRRVMGKEIKFLLHFVKESKQDESGMPNNRFLAERTGGTYSTLKVQPAELEDSGVYFCASSTQGLAEIYEQYFGPGTRLTVT.

There are many counts of this clonotype. The rearrangement links TRBV5-1 to TRBJ2-1; a possible D gene is TRBD1 (5 bases). Trimming left V 4 bases short and J 8 bases short, with 7 bases between. Germline values: CDR1 SGHRS, CDR2 YFSETQ. This CDR3 has 11 amino acids. CDR3 nucleotide sequence: TGCGCCAGCAGCCAGGGCCATGAGCAGTTCTTC. Encoded protein: CASSQGHEQFF.

This clonotype was recorded many times. The J gene is TRBJ2-7, the V gene TRBV28; TRBD2 matches 7 bases. The germline V gene encodes CDR1 MDHEN and CDR2 SYDVKM. This CDR3 has 17 residues. J was trimmed by 3 bases and V by 5 bases; bases with no gene match: 16. The CDR3 spells CASSPPVAGYEVYEQYF. CDR3 sequence (DNA): TGTGCCAGCAGTCCACCCGTAGCGGGCTACGAGGTCTACGAGCAGTACTTC.

This clonotype was found a few times. The rearrangement joins TRBV11-2 to TRBJ1-1, with TRBD1 matching over 8 bases. CDR1 SGHAT and CDR2 FQNNGV come from the germline V gene. The CDR3 runs to 13 residues. V lost 5 bases and J lost 7; bases outside the gene matches: 6. CDR3 sequence reads: CASSKDRAGEAFF. CDR3 sequence (DNA): TGTGCCAGCAGCAAGGACAGGGCCGGTGAAGCTTTCTTT.

This clonotype was recorded a few times. The chain couples TRBV12-3 or TRBV12-4 to TRBJ2-1; TRBD2 agrees at 9 bases. The CDR3 runs to 13 residues. The junction had 3 bases not matched to a gene; V was cut back by 8 bases and J by 4 bases. Here the CDR3 reads CASLAGWYNEQFF. As DNA, the CDR3 is TGTGCCAGCCTAGCGGGGTGGTACAATGAGCAGTTCTTC.

This clonotype was counted a few times. The chain has TRBV7-3 and TRBJ2-3; a possible D gene is TRBD2 (5 bases). CDR1 is SGHTA and CDR2 is FQGTGA in the germline V gene. The CDR3 loop spans 16 amino acids. V was cut by 4 bases and J by 0 bases, with 14 bases left in between. CDR3 bases: TGTGCCAGCAGCTCCGGGGTTATCCCTAGCACAGATACGCAGTATTTT. It specifies CASSSGVIPSTDTQYF. The whole variable domain, filled in from reference TRBV7-3 and TRBJ2-3, reads GAGVSQTPSNKVTEKGKYVELRCDPISGHTALYWYRQSLGQGPEFLIYFQGTGAADDSGLPNDRFFAVRPEGSVSTLKIQRTERGDSAVYLCASSSGVIPSTDTQYFGPGTRLTVL.

This CDR3 reads CASSVWFSGANVLTF. In DNA form, the CDR3 reads TGTGCCAGCAGTGTCTGGTTCTCTGGGGCCAACGTCCTGACTTTC. The chain uses TRBV2 and TRBJ2-6; D remains ambiguous. Trimming cost V 4 bases and J 0 bases, with 7 bases left between them. The CDR3 loop spans 15 amino acids. Germline CDR1 is SNHLY and CDR2 is FYNNEI.

This clonotype has only a few counts. This chain links TRBV27 with TRBJ2-7; D not certain. The CDR3 spans 13 residues. Germline-derived CDR1 and CDR2 are MNHEY and SMNVEV (reference sequence). V lost 3 bases, J lost 4 bases, and 10 bases lay in between. The CDR3 coding sequence is TGTGCCAGCAGTTTCGGCAGAGAATACGAGCAGTACTTC. Protein sequence: CASSFGREYEQYF.

This clonotype was observed at least ten times. The genes are TRBV7-9 and TRBJ2-1; D tentatively fits TRBD1 or TRBD2 (5 bases each). This CDR3 is 15 amino acids long. V was cut by 4 bases and J by 0 bases, with 10 bases left in between. The germline V gene has CDR1 SEHNR and CDR2 FQNEAQ (reference sequence). Here the CDR3 DNA reads TGTGCCAGCAGCTCCCCAGGGACCTCCTACAATGAGCAGTTCTTC. Translating gives CASSSPGTSYNEQFF. The full variable domain, with the rest looked up from reference TRBV7-9 and TRBJ2-1, is DTGVSQNPRHKITKRGQNVTFRCDPISEHNRLYWYRQTLGQGPEFLTYFQNEAQLEKSRLLSDRFSAERPKGSFSTLEIQRTEQGDSAMYLCASSSPGTSYNEQFFGPGTRLTVL.

This clonotype showed up just a few times. This sequence joins TRBV7-3 and TRBJ2-3; D is uncertain. This CDR3 comprises 15 residues. Germline-derived CDR1 and CDR2 are SGHTA and FQGTGA. V lost 1 base and J 0 bases, leaving 8 bases between the germline ends. Written as DNA, the CDR3 is TGTGCCAGCAGCTTAAACGGCTTGAGCACAGATACGCAGTATTTT. Its translation is CASSLNGLSTDTQYF.

This clonotype was detected a few times. The gene calls are TRBV25-1 and TRBJ2-2; the match to TRBD1 covers 9 bases. This CDR3 is built from 15 residues. Trimming cost V 10 bases and J 1 base; bases outside gene matches: 7. Looked up from germline, CDR1 is MGHDK and CDR2 is SYGVNS. DNA of the CDR3: TGTGCCACCGGACCGGGACAGGGGAACACCGGGGAGCTGTTTTTT. This gives the protein CATGPGQGNTGELFF. Full variable domain (outside the CDR3, taken from reference TRBV25-1 and TRBJ2-2): EADIYQTPRYLVIGTGKKITLECSQTMGHDKMYWYQQDPGMELHLIHYSYGVNSTEKGDLSSESTVSRIRTEHFPLTLESARPSHTSQYLCATGPGQGNTGELFFGEGSRLTVL.

This chain uses TRBV20-1 with TRBJ2-7; tentative D call: TRBD1 (6 bases). The CDR3 sequence is 14 residues long. V gave up 3 bases and J gave up 0 bases, with 12 bases separating them. Looked up from germline, CDR1 is DFQATT and CDR2 is SNEGSKA (reference sequence). CDR3 sequence reads: CSARQGQRSYEQYF. Written as DNA, the CDR3 is TGCAGTGCTAGGCAAGGACAGCGCTCCTACGAGCAGTACTTC.

This clonotype showed up just a few times. This chain links TRBV12-3 or TRBV12-4 with TRBJ1-5; tentatively, D is TRBD1 (5 bases). The CDR3 spans 12 residues. Trimming cost V 6 bases and J 9 bases, with 12 bases left between them. The CDR3 sequence is CASRTDRGPQHF. CDR3 bases: TGTGCCAGCAGGACAGACAGAGGGCCCCAGCATTTT.

The chain recombines TRBV12-3 or TRBV12-4 with TRBJ2-1, with TRBD1 matching 7 bases. Germline trimming cut 6 bases from V and 9 bases from J; bases unmatched to any gene: 11. The CDR3 totals 14 residues. The CDR3 DNA reads TGTGCCAGCAGCACCACTGACAGGGTTACTGAGCAGTTCTTC. Amino acid sequence: CASSTTDRVTEQFF.

This clonotype has more than one count but fewer than ten. V is TRBV5-1 and J is TRBJ2-1; D is ambiguous. Germline V gene lookup returns CDR1 SGHRS and CDR2 YFSETQ. This CDR3 is 17 amino acids long. Between the trimmed V and J ends, which lost 1 base and 2 bases, there was a span of 16 bases. In DNA form, the CDR3 reads TGCGCCAGCAGCTTGTTTCCGGGTCAGCTAGCCTACAATGAGCAGTTCTTC. This translates into CASSLFPGQLAYNEQFF.

This clonotype was counted a few times. The chain links TRBV11-2 to TRBJ2-2, with a possible D match to TRBD2 (6 bases). The V gene lost 5 bases and the J gene lost 4 bases, with 14 bases spanning the gap. Looked up from germline, CDR1 is SGHAT and CDR2 is FQNNGV. The CDR3 extends over 15 amino acids. The CDR3 DNA is TGTGCCAGCAGCCCCGGGACTTTCTCCACCGGGGAGCTGTTTTTT. Its translation: CASSPGTFSTGELFF.

This clonotype was counted a few times. This sequence joins TRBV12-3 or TRBV12-4 and TRBJ2-1; D may be TRBD1 or TRBD2 (6 bases each). The CDR3 spans 15 residues. With 2 bases removed from V and 9 bases from J, the gap between germline ends came to 17 bases. The CDR3 nucleotides are TGTGCCAGCAGTTTACCTCGGGGGCTCCAAATTGAGCAGTTCTTC. It encodes CASSLPRGLQIEQFF.

This clonotype was detected once. The J gene is TRBJ2-3, the V gene TRBV7-9; TRBD1 matches 9 bases. The CDR3 covers 15 residues. Germline lookup yields CDR1 SEHNR and CDR2 FQNEAQ (reference sequence). With V trimmed by 3 bases and J by 5 bases, 6 bases remained unmatched. The CDR3: CASSLWDRARDTQYF. CDR3 sequence (DNA): TGTGCCAGCAGCTTGTGGGACAGGGCGCGAGATACGCAGTATTTT.

The chain employs TRBV2 and TRBJ2-3; D is unresolved. The CDR3 consists of 15 residues. Germline-derived CDR1 and CDR2 are SNHLY and FYNNEI. V lost 8 bases, J lost 4 bases, and 19 bases lay in between. The CDR3 reads CASAGHLTKADTQYF. In DNA form, the CDR3 reads TGTGCCAGCGCTGGCCACCTTACAAAAGCAGATACGCAGTATTTT.

The V and J genes are TRBV30 and TRBJ2-7; TRBD2 agrees at 9 bases. The CDR3 loop spans 16 amino acids. Germline assignment: CDR1 GTSNPN and CDR2 SVGIG (reference sequence). V lost 0 bases, J lost 1 base, and 7 bases stayed unmatched. The CDR3: CAWSVFPSGASYEQYF. Written as DNA, the CDR3 is TGTGCCTGGAGTGTCTTCCCTAGCGGGGCTTCCTACGAGCAGTACTTC.

This clonotype was counted a few times. Here the CDR3 DNA reads TGTGCCAGCAGCTTGCGAGGGACAGAAAATTCACCCCTCCACTTT. It yields the protein CASSLRGTENSPLHF. The chain joins TRBV5-5 to TRBJ1-6, with 7 bases identical to TRBD1. Germline assignment: CDR1 SGHKS and CDR2 YYEKEE (reference sequence). The V and J ends lost 1 base and 7 bases, in that order; junction bases with no gene match: 5. CDR3 length: 15 amino acids.

In this sample, this clonotype turned up a few times. This chain joins TRBV29-1 and TRBJ1-1; D perhaps matches TRBD1 (6 bases). V was cut by 0 bases and J by 3 bases, with 20 bases left in between. Germline V gives CDR1 SQVTM, CDR2 ANQGSEA. CDR3 length: 17 amino acids. The CDR3 here is CSVEDFPGWTAHTEAFF. The CDR3 coding sequence is TGCAGCGTTGAAGATTTTCCGGGCTGGACAGCTCACACTGAAGCTTTCTTT.

This clonotype was counted a few times. The V call is TRBV12-3 or TRBV12-4, the J call TRBJ1-4; D is unclear. The CDR3 length is 17 residues. The V gene lost 6 bases and the J gene lost 3 bases, with 20 bases spanning the gap. CDR3 loop: CASSLLAAGVSNEKLFF. The CDR3 bases are TGTGCCAGCAGCCTCCTCGCGGCCGGAGTTTCTAATGAAAAACTGTTTTTT.

DNA for the CDR3: TGTGCCTCTTACACAGATACGCAGTATTTT. Its protein product is CASYTDTQYF. The chain uses TRBV30 and TRBJ2-3; no clear D. V dropped 7 bases and J dropped 2 bases, with 4 bases sitting between them. The CDR3 length is 10 residues. In germline, CDR1 is GTSNPN, CDR2 SVGIG (reference sequence).

This clonotype has a count of ten or more. The gene calls are TRBV21-1 and TRBJ2-7. TRBV21-1 is reported as a pseudogene. The CDR3 consists of 13 residues. CDR3 amino acids: CASSKGLPYEQYF. DNA for the CDR3: TGTGCCAGCAGCAAGGGTCTGCCTTACGAGCAGTACTTC.

The chain couples TRBV29-1 to TRBJ2-3, with TRBD2 identical over 8 bases. Germline CDR1 SQVTM, CDR2 ANQGSEA. Germline trimming cut 4 bases from V and 1 base from J; bases unmatched to any gene: 10. This CDR3 comprises 16 residues. The CDR3 spells CSVVPGRDGGTDTQYF. In nucleotides, the CDR3 is TGCAGCGTTGTCCCCGGGAGGGATGGTGGCACAGATACGCAGTATTTT.

This chain links TRBV2 with TRBJ2-2, with TRBD2 matching 9 bases. V lost 7 bases to trimming and J lost 6 bases; unmatched junction nucleotides: 6. The CDR3 extends over 14 amino acids. Looked up from germline, CDR1 is SNHLY and CDR2 is FYNNEI. CDR3 nucleotide sequence: TGTGCCAGCATTCCGGGACTAGCCTCCGGGGAGCTGTTTTTT. Encoded protein: CASIPGLASGELFF.